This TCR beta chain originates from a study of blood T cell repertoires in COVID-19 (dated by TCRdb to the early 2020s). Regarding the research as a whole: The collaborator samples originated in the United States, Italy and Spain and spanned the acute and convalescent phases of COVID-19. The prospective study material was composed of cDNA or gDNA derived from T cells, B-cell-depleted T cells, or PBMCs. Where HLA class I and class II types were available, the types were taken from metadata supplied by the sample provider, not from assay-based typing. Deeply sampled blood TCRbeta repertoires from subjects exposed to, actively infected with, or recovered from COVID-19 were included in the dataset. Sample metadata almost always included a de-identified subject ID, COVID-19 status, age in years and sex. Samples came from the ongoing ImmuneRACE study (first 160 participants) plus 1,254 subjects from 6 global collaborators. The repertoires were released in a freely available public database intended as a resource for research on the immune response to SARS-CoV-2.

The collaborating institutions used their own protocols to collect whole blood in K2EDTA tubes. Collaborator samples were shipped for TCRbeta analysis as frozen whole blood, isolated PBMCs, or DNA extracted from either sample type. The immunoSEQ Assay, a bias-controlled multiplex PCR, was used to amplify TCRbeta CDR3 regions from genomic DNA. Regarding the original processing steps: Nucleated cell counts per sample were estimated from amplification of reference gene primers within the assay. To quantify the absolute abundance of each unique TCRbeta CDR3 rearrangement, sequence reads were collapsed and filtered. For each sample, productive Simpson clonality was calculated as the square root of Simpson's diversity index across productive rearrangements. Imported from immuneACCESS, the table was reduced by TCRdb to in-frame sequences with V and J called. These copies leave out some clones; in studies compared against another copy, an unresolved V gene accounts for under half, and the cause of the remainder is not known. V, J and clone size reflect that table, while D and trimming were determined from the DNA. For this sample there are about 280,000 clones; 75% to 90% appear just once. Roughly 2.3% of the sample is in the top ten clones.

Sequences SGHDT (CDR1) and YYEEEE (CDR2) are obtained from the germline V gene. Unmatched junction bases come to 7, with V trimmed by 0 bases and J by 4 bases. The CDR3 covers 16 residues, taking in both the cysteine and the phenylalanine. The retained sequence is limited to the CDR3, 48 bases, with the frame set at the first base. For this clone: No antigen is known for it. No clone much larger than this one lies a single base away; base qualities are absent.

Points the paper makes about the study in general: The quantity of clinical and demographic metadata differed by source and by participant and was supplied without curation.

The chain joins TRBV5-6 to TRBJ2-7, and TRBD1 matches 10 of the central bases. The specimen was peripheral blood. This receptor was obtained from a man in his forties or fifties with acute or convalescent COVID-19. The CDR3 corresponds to CASSLAVTGGRYEQYF. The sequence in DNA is TGTGCCAGCAGCTTGGCGGTGACAGGGGGCAGGTACGAGCAGTACTTC.